The T cell receptor (beta chain) described here comes from a study of metastatic and nonmetastatic thyroid tumors. Across the study: Patients with malignant and benign thyroid disease provided blood and tumor or nodule tissue, whose repertoires were compared. Overall study results and limits: It was reportedly found that TCR beta diversity was significantly higher in malignant thyroid tumors than in benign nodules, a difference seen in both blood and tumor samples.

In the original processing: Building a distant-metastasis classifier for papillary thyroid cancer drew on CDR3 differences across clinicopathological groups. TCRdb re-clonotyped the PCR reads via MiXCR. It is TCRdb's table, rather than the study itself, that gives the V and J calls and clone size. The sample lists around 13,000 clones; around 10% were seen once. The entire patient cohort was treatment-naive prior to thyroid surgery. This clone was counted many times. The antigen is unknown. CDR3 length equals 14 residues. Looked up from germline, CDR1 is SGHDN and CDR2 is FVKESK. Trimming cost V 5 bases and J 6 bases; bases outside gene matches: 10.

The chain is built from TRBV14 and TRBJ2-7, with TRBD2 identical over 7 bases. The sequencing sample was made of blood. This sequence was found in a female donor with papillary thyroid cancer or a benign thyroid nodule (not recorded which). Some clones in this sample may be carry-over from other donors' samples. The CDR3: CASSTFVGGSEQYF. The CDR3 coding sequence is TGTGCCAGCAGCACCTTTGTGGGCGGGAGCGAGCAGTACTTC.